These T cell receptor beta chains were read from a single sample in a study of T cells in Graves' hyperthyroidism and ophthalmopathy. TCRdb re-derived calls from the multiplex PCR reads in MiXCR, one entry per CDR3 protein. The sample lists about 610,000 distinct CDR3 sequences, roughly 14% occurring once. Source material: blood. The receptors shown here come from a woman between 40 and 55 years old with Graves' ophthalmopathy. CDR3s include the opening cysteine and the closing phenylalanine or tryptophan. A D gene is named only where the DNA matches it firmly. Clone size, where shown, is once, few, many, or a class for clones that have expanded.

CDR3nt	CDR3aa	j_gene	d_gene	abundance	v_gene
TGTGCCTGGGGGGACAGGGTTGGTGAAGCTTTCTTT	CAWGDRVGEAFF	TRBJ1-1	TRBD1	NA	TRBV30
TGTGCCAGCAGTTATGTCAGGGAGGGCGAGCAGTACTTC	CASSYVREGEQYF	TRBJ2-7	TRBD2	many	TRBV6-2/TRBV6-3
TGTGCCTGGAAGAGAAGCAGGGGAGAAGGCTACACCTTC	CAWKRSRGEGYTF	TRBJ1-2	NA	many	TRBV30
TGTGCCAGCAGCATACGCCCGGGACTAGGGAGCTTGGTTCTCAACGAGACCCAGTACTTC	CASSIRPGLGSLVLNETQYF	TRBJ2-5	TRBD2	many	TRBV6-4
TGTGCCAGCAGTTCCAGGCAGCCGAGGGACTCCTACGAGCAGTACTTC	CASSSRQPRDSYEQYF	TRBJ2-7	NA	many	TRBV27
TGTGCCAGCAGTTTTAGCGGGAGGGCTAAGACCCAGTACTTC	CASSFSGRAKTQYF	TRBJ2-5	TRBD2	many	TRBV12-3/TRBV12-4
TGCGCCAGCAGAAAACAGGGGGCGATGAACACCGGGGAGCTGTTTTTT	CASRKQGAMNTGELFF	TRBJ2-2	TRBD1	few	TRBV5-1
TGCAGCGGGGGGGGATTGGAAGAGACCCAGTACTTC	CSGGGLEETQYF	TRBJ2-5	TRBD2	NA	TRBV29-1
TGTGCCAGCAGCCCCACCTGGGATAACACTGAAGCTTTCTTT	CASSPTWDNTEAFF	TRBJ1-1	NA	once	TRBV6-1
TGTGCCAGCAGCTTCGCCGACAGTGGCGAGCAGTACTTC	CASSFADSGEQYF	TRBJ2-7	NA	many	TRBV7-8
TGTGCCTGGAGTGATATGGGGAACACTGAAGCTTTCTTT	CAWSDMGNTEAFF	TRBJ1-1	NA	many	TRBV30
TGTGCCATCATGGACAGGGCCTATGGCTACACCTTC	CAIMDRAYGYTF	TRBJ1-2	TRBD1	many	TRBV10-3
TGTGCCAGCAGTTATGATCGGCTAGCTCCTGATACGCAGTATTTT	CASSYDRLAPDTQYF	TRBJ2-3	NA	few	TRBV6-2/TRBV6-3
TGTGCCAGCAGTATAAGGGACGGCCCACTCTATGGCTACACCTTC	CASSIRDGPLYGYTF	TRBJ1-2	NA	many	TRBV27
TGTGCCAGCAGTGGACCCGGGACAGGGGGCATAGAGACCCAGTACTTC	CASSGPGTGGIETQYF	TRBJ2-5	TRBD1	many	TRBV28
TGTGCCATCAGTGGGGACACTAATAACTATGGCTACACCTTC	CAISGDTNNYGYTF	TRBJ1-2	NA	many	TRBV10-3
TGCAGCGCCCTGGGGGCGGAAGAGACCCAGTACTTC	CSALGAEETQYF	TRBJ2-5	NA	many	TRBV20-1
TGTGCCAGCAGCTTGGACAGGTCAACTGGGGACGAGCAGTACTTC	CASSLDRSTGDEQYF	TRBJ2-7	TRBD1	many	TRBV7-2
TGTGCCAGCAGCCCGGGACCAGTCTTAGCCAAAAACATTCAGTACTTC	CASSPGPVLAKNIQYF	TRBJ2-4	NA	NA	TRBV7-2
TGTGCCTGGACAGGGGCGGGAGAAGCTTTCTTT	CAWTGAGEAFF	TRBJ1-1	NA	many	TRBV30
TGTGCCAGCAGTTTAATCCCTAGTGAAGCTTTCTTT	CASSLIPSEAFF	TRBJ1-1	NA	many	TRBV28
TGTGCCAGCAGTGAATCAGGGGCCGGTCACCCCTACTTC	CASSESGAGHPYF	TRBJ2-7	NA	many	TRBV2
TGCGCCAGCCGGGACAACTCCTACGAGCAGTACTTC	CASRDNSYEQYF	TRBJ2-7	NA	many	TRBV5-1
TGTGCCAGTAGTCCCCGGACAGGGGCACAAGAGACCCAGTACTTC	CASSPRTGAQETQYF	TRBJ2-5	TRBD1	NA	TRBV19
TGTGCCATCAGTGTCAGCGACAAATCCTACGAGCAGTACTTC	CAISVSDKSYEQYF	TRBJ2-7	NA	NA	TRBV10-3
TGTGCCAGCAGCTTACTAGCGGGAACGGACGAGCAGTACTTC	CASSLLAGTDEQYF	TRBJ2-7	TRBD2	many	TRBV6-2/TRBV6-3
TGTGCCAGCAGAAGAAGGGGGGGAGGAATCCAAGAGACCCAGTACTTC	CASRRRGGGIQETQYF	TRBJ2-5	NA	NA	TRBV28
TGTGCCACCAGCAGAGATGGTAGCGGGAGGGCCCGGGAGCAGTACTTC	CATSRDGSGRAREQYF	TRBJ2-7	TRBD2	many	TRBV15
TGTGCCAGCCTGTCTACAACTGGTTCCGTGCGGCTCCATGGAAACACCATATATTTT	CASLSTTGSVRLHGNTIYF	TRBJ1-3	NA	few	TRBV19
TGTGCCAGCACTCCTTGGGGGGTGGGCACTGAAGCTTTCTTT	CASTPWGVGTEAFF	TRBJ1-1	NA	many	TRBV12-3/TRBV12-4
TGCAGTGCCCGTAGCGGTTTCACTGAAGCTTTCTTT	CSARSGFTEAFF	TRBJ1-1	NA	many	TRBV20-1
TGCAGCGTTGATATTGGGGATGGCTACACCTTC	CSVDIGDGYTF	TRBJ1-2	NA	many	TRBV29-1
TGTGCCAGCAGCGTATACACCGGGGAGCTGTTTTTT	CASSVYTGELFF	TRBJ2-2	NA	many	TRBV9
TGTGCCAGCTCACCACGTCACGACAGTTCCTACGAGCAGTACTTC	CASSPRHDSSYEQYF	TRBJ2-7	NA	NA	TRBV18
TGTGCCAGTCACCGCGGGACAGCCAACTATGGCTACACCTTC	CASHRGTANYGYTF	TRBJ1-2	TRBD1	many	TRBV28
TGTGCCAGCAGCTTAGTTTTGAGAACCCAGTACTTC	CASSLVLRTQYF	TRBJ2-5	NA	many	TRBV7-2
TGTGCCAGCACTAACCACGGGACGCAGGGGACCCAGTACTTC	CASTNHGTQGTQYF	TRBJ2-5	NA	many	TRBV6-1
TGTGCCAGCAGAGGGGCGGTTATGAACACTGAAGCTTTCTTT	CASRGAVMNTEAFF	TRBJ1-1	NA	few	TRBV6-1
TGTGCCAGCAGTGGACGGGGTCGGACCCAGTACTTC	CASSGRGRTQYF	TRBJ2-5	NA	many	TRBV12-3/TRBV12-4
TGTGCCAGCAGTCCGTTCCGACAGGCCGGCACCGGGGAGCTGTTTTTT	CASSPFRQAGTGELFF	TRBJ2-2	NA	many	TRBV11-1
TGTGCCAGCAGCCCGTTAAGGACAGGGTGGAACACTGAAGCTTTCTTT	CASSPLRTGWNTEAFF	TRBJ1-1	TRBD1	many	TRBV14
TGTGCCAGCAGCACCGGACTAGCGCCCGGGAGGGCCAAAAACATTCAGTACTTC	CASSTGLAPGRAKNIQYF	TRBJ2-4	TRBD2	many	TRBV11-2
TGTGCCAGCAGTTTGGGACAGGGGTTAAGACAGCCCCAGCATTTT	CASSLGQGLRQPQHF	TRBJ1-5	TRBD1	many	TRBV28
TGCAGTGCTAGTGTGGACAGTCCCTACGAGCAGTACTTC	CSASVDSPYEQYF	TRBJ2-7	NA	NA	TRBV20-1
TGTGCCAGCAGCGACGGGAGGGTAGGTGAGACCCAGCACTTC	CASSDGRVGETQHF	TRBJ2-5	TRBD2	many	TRBV7-9
TGTGCCAGCAGCCCGGGAGGGGGATTTAACACCGGGGAGCTGTTTTTT	CASSPGGGFNTGELFF	TRBJ2-2	TRBD2	NA	TRBV28